A single sample gave rise to the 18 T cell receptor beta chains below, sequenced in a study of vaccination effects on CD4 cells after COVID-19. Investigators separated out CD4+ T cells once around 11 days of culture had passed. No antigen is known for these receptors. Using immunoSEQ multiplex PCR, the repertoire was profiled, and TCRdb retains in-frame clones only, with some absent. The sample lists 45,000 to 50,000 clones; 75% to 80% were seen once. This material consisted of CD4+ T cells from PBMCs cultured without peptide, taken before COVID-19 vaccination. These receptors all stem from a human donor who had a prior SARS-CoV-2 infection.

V is TRBV5-5 and J is TRBJ1-1; D may be TRBD1 (5 bases). CDR1 SGHKS and CDR2 YYEKEE come from the germline V gene (reference sequence). V lost 5 bases and J 6 bases, leaving 17 bases between the germline ends. This CDR3 is 14 amino acids long. CDR3 amino acids: CASSSIVPGSEAFF. Here the CDR3 DNA reads TGTGCCAGCAGTTCAATCGTACCAGGGTCTGAAGCTTTCTTT.

V and J are TRBV7-3 and TRBJ2-1; 10 positions match TRBD2. CDR1 and CDR2 from the germline V gene are SGHTA and FQGTGA. The ends lost 6 bases at V and 7 bases at J; junction bases unmatched: 12. This CDR3 has 16 residues. CDR3 region: CASSPKRSGGANEQFF. CDR3 DNA: TGTGCCAGCAGTCCGAAGAGGAGCGGGGGGGCGAATGAGCAGTTCTTC. The whole variable domain, filled in from reference TRBV7-3 and TRBJ2-1, reads GAGVSQTPSNKVTEKGKYVELRCDPISGHTALYWYRQSLGQGPEFLIYFQGTGAADDSGLPNDRFFAVRPEGSVSTLKIQRTERGDSAVYLCASSPKRSGGANEQFFGPGTRLTVL.

J is TRBJ1-4 and V is TRBV2; no clear D gene. This CDR3 comprises 13 residues. Trimming took off 2 bases at V and 7 bases at J, with 8 bases between the two ends. Looked up from germline, CDR1 is SNHLY and CDR2 is FYNNEI. CDR3 bases: TGTGCCAGCAGTGAAAGATGGAGTGAAAAACTGTTTTTT. Amino acids: CASSERWSEKLFF.

The rearrangement links TRBV2 to TRBJ2-4, with D perhaps TRBD1 or TRBD2 (6 bases each). Trimming removed 2 bases from V and 6 bases from J, with 14 bases in between. CDR1 is SNHLY and CDR2 is FYNNEI in the germline V gene. The CDR3 is 15 amino acids. This CDR3 reads CASSETGRGVNIQYF. Here the CDR3 DNA reads TGTGCCAGCAGTGAAACCGGTAGGGGGGTAAACATTCAGTACTTC.

The genes are TRBV6-2 or TRBV6-3 and TRBJ1-4, with D maybe TRBD1 (5 bases). This CDR3 has 14 residues. Trimming pared 4 bases from V and 10 bases from J, leaving 16 bases between. In germline, CDR1 is MNHEY, CDR2 SVGEGT. The DNA for the CDR3 is TGTGCCAGCAGTTCGGGACCGCAAGAACGAAAACTGTTTTTT. This gives the protein CASSSGPQERKLFF.

This clone was counted a few times. V and J are TRBV15 and TRBJ2-3; D is possibly TRBD2 (5 bases). Germline V CDR1 and CDR2: LNHNV, YYDKDF (reference sequence). CDR3 length: 13 amino acids. V was clipped by 0 bases and J by 8 bases, with 9 bases between them. The DNA for the CDR3 is TGTGCCACCAGCAGAGATGAGGAGGTTACGCAGTATTTT. Encoded protein: CATSRDEEVTQYF.

The CDR3 coding sequence is TGTGCCAGCAGCTTAGGTTTGGCTAAGGGGGGAACTGAAGCTTTCTTT. This codes for CASSLGLAKGGTEAFF. The chain couples TRBV7-9 to TRBJ1-1; possible D gene TRBD1, 6 bases. Trimming cost V 1 base and J 5 bases, with 17 bases left between them. This CDR3 has 16 amino acids. CDR1 and CDR2 from the germline V gene are SEHNR and FQNEAQ (reference sequence).

This chain links TRBV5-6 with TRBJ2-5; weak D call: TRBD1 (5 bases). The germline gives CDR1 SGHDT, CDR2 YYEEEE. There are 13 residues in the CDR3. The V end was cut by 4 bases, the J end by 1 base, with 8 bases between. The CDR3 reads CASSRQPQETQYF. Here the CDR3 DNA reads TGTGCCAGCAGCCGACAGCCCCAAGAGACCCAGTACTTC.

This clone was recorded a few times. The rearrangement joins TRBV7-8 to TRBJ2-3; D unclear. The CDR3 spans 13 residues. Germline V gives CDR1 SGHVS, CDR2 FQNEAQ. Trimming pared 6 bases from V and 6 bases from J, leaving 13 bases between. The CDR3 protein is CASSLVVFDTQYF. CDR3 nucleotide sequence: TGTGCCAGCAGTCTAGTCGTTTTCGATACGCAGTATTTT.

The chain couples TRBV7-2 to TRBJ2-7, with 8 nucleotides matching TRBD2. The germline gives CDR1 SGHTA, CDR2 FQGNSA. The CDR3 has 14 amino acids. J lost 4 bases, V lost 1 base, and 3 bases had no gene match. CDR3 in amino acids: CASSLGGRKYEQYF. CDR3 bases: TGTGCCAGCAGCTTAGGCGGGAGGAAGTACGAGCAGTACTTC.

This clone has a handful of counts. This chain links TRBV19 with TRBJ2-2; tentatively, D is TRBD1 (6 bases). Per germline, CDR1 LNHDA and CDR2 SQIVND (reference sequence). The V and J ends lost 7 bases and 0 bases respectively, with 18 bases between them. The CDR3 is made up of 17 amino acids. The CDR3 sequence is CASKVGKGVTNTGELFF. The CDR3 nucleotides read TGTGCCAGTAAGGTCGGAAAGGGGGTCACGAACACCGGGGAGCTGTTTTTT.

The chain is built from TRBV5-5 and TRBJ2-5; weak D call: TRBD2 (6 bases). The germline V gene has CDR1 SGHKS and CDR2 YYEKEE (reference sequence). CDR3 length: 15 amino acids. Trimming pared 0 bases from V and 0 bases from J, leaving 9 bases between. The CDR3 protein is CASSLAGTHQETQYF. In nucleotides, the CDR3 is TGTGCCAGCAGCTTGGCCGGGACTCACCAAGAGACCCAGTACTTC.

V and J are TRBV30 and TRBJ2-2; D gene unclear. From germline, CDR1 is GTSNPN and CDR2 SVGIG (reference sequence). The CDR3 totals 13 residues. Trimming removed 1 base from V and 6 bases from J, with 9 bases in between. Written as DNA, the CDR3 is TGTGCCTGGAGTGAAGTTGGGGCCGGGGAGCTGTTTTTT. Encoded protein: CAWSEVGAGELFF.

The gene calls are TRBV9 and TRBJ2-2; unclear D gene. Germline V gene data show CDR1 as SGDLS and CDR2 as YYNGEE. The V end lost 4 bases, the J end lost 3 bases, and 7 bases lay between the germline ends. The CDR3 is made up of 13 amino acids. CDR3 sequence: CASSPQYTGELFF. CDR3 bases: TGTGCCAGCAGCCCACAGTACACCGGGGAGCTGTTTTTT.

This clone has only a few counts. The rearrangement uses TRBV4-2 and TRBJ1-5; possibly TRBD1 for D (5 bases). The CDR3 loop spans 14 amino acids. Germline V CDR1 and CDR2: LGHNA, YNFKEQ. The germline V and J ends were trimmed by 1 base and 4 bases, with 8 bases remaining between them. In nucleotides, the CDR3 is TGTGCCAGCAGCCAAGGGGGGACTAATCAGCCCCAGCATTTT. Translating it yields CASSQGGTNQPQHF.

The rearrangement uses TRBV5-1 and TRBJ2-1; 7 positions match TRBD2. Germline lookup yields CDR1 SGHRS and CDR2 YFSETQ. V lost 10 bases and J lost 2; bases outside the gene matches: 9. This CDR3 spans 14 amino acids. The CDR3 is CASRSGGPYNEQFF. The CDR3, as DNA: TGCGCCTCGCGGTCGGGGGGTCCCTACAATGAGCAGTTCTTC.

The rearrangement joins TRBV18 to TRBJ1-5; no clear D. Germline loops: CDR1 KGHSH, CDR2 LQKENI. The CDR3 runs 13 residues. The ends were cut back, 6 bases at V and 7 bases at J, with 13 bases in the middle. The CDR3 DNA follows: TGTGCCAGCTCGACGGAACGAGGACAGCCCCAGCATTTT. Amino acid sequence: CASSTERGQPQHF.

CDR3 sequence: CASWGRTDYSGANVLTF. In DNA form, the CDR3 reads TGTGCCAGCTGGGGGCGGACAGACTACTCTGGGGCCAACGTCCTGACTTTC. This chain joins TRBV27 and TRBJ2-6, with TRBD1 as a possible D gene (6 bases). The CDR3 covers 17 residues. In germline, CDR1 is MNHEY, CDR2 SMNVEV (reference sequence). V was shortened by 8 bases and J by 0 bases, with 17 bases between the two germline ends. The full variable domain, completed using reference TRBV27 and TRBJ2-6, is EAQVTQNPRYLITVTGKKLTVTCSQNMNHEYMSWYRQDPGLGLRQIYYSMNVEVTDKGDVPEGYKVSRKEKRNFPLILESPSPNQTSLYFCASWGRTDYSGANVLTFGAGSRLTVL.